This T cell receptor beta chain was recorded in a study of tumor-infiltrating lymphocytes in primary liver carcinoma. Study results and caveats: Against blood, tumors held a significantly higher top-250-clone fraction (p = 0.039).

From unsorted bulk tissue weighing roughly 17-32 mg, DNA and RNA were co-extracted. Tumors were each sampled at five separate regions. A constant-region primer primed TCR beta cDNA synthesis from about 0.55 ug of total RNA. The TCR beta library was amplified through three nested multiplex PCR rounds in a modified ARM-PCR procedure. The first two PCR rounds used TRBV1-TRBV30 forward primers with a C-beta reverse primer, about 10 cycles each. TCRdb reanalysed the multiplex PCR reads using MiXCR and keeps one entry per CDR3 protein. The table shows tens of thousands of distinct CDR3 sequences, with 60% to 80% occurring only once. Comments on this clonotype: Its antigen is unknown. One end of the junction is discordant with germline, which a read error may explain.

Germline CDR1 is SGHNT and CDR2 is YENEEA. The CDR3 loop spans 15 amino acids. The chain links TRBV11-3 to TRBJ1-6; unclear D gene. Sample: liver tumor tissue from sampling region 5. Subset in this sample: tumor region T5, tumor centre. The receptor was derived from a woman aged 25 to 39 with primary liver carcinoma and hepatitis B virus infection. Written as DNA, the CDR3 is TGTGACAGTAGCTTTAAGTGGAGCTATAATTCGCCCCTCCACTTT. Residues: CDSSFKWSYNSPLHF.